The sequence of this TCR beta chain was determined in a study of blood T cell repertoires in COVID-19. Study overall: Collection of acute and convalescent COVID-19 samples took place in the United States, Italy and Spain. In each case, the material was cDNA or gDNA derived from T cells, B-cell-depleted T cells, or PBMCs.

In the study's own analysis: Amplifying reference gene primers gave estimates of nucleated cell counts. The data were produced by immunoSEQ multiplex PCR, yet TCRdb's version contains in-frame clones alone and is incomplete. That table supplies the V and J calls and clone size; D and trimming were determined from the DNA. This sample has about 110,000 clones, with about 85% found just once. V lost 5 bases, J lost 5 bases, and 5 bases stayed unmatched. The germline V gene has CDR1 MNHEY and CDR2 SVGEGT. This CDR3 spans 15 amino acids. The sample consisted of peripheral blood. This clonotype originated in a human donor in a cohort sampled during active COVID-19. V is TRBV6-2 or TRBV6-3 and J is TRBJ2-1; 11 nucleotides align to TRBD1. In DNA, the CDR3 is TGTGCCAGCAGTACCCGGGACAGGGGGAACAATGAGCAGTTCTTC. Translation: CASSTRDRGNNEQFF.